This TCR beta chain appears in the sequencing data of a study of T cells in Graves' hyperthyroidism and ophthalmopathy. This clonotype was found many times. Diagnoses used clinical symptoms, serum thyroxine and TRAb, thyroid ultrasound and orbital computed tomography. Sampled blood dates from first hyperthyroidism diagnosis, and it precedes any ophthalmopathy symptoms. The source material, RNA transcripts, was used to amplify TCR beta CDR3 regions. HTBI primers were the set used in a first-round RT-PCR of the TCR CDR3. One entry per CDR3 protein, called by TCRdb with MiXCR from the multiplex PCR reads. The sample consists of fewer than 650,000 distinct CDR3 sequences, around 14% of them appearing once. Trimming pared 4 bases from V and 3 bases from J, leaving 13 bases between. Germline V gene sequence: CDR1 MNHEY, CDR2 SMNVEV (reference sequence). This CDR3 spans 14 amino acids.

The sample consisted of blood. This receptor was taken from a woman aged 25 to 45 with Graves' hyperthyroidism that later progressed to Graves' ophthalmopathy. This chain connects TRBV27 to TRBJ2-7, with D perhaps matching TRBD1 (6 bases). For the CDR3, the DNA is TGTGCCAGCAGTTCGACAGGCGAGCTCTACGAGCAGTACTTC. The encoded protein is CASSSTGELYEQYF.